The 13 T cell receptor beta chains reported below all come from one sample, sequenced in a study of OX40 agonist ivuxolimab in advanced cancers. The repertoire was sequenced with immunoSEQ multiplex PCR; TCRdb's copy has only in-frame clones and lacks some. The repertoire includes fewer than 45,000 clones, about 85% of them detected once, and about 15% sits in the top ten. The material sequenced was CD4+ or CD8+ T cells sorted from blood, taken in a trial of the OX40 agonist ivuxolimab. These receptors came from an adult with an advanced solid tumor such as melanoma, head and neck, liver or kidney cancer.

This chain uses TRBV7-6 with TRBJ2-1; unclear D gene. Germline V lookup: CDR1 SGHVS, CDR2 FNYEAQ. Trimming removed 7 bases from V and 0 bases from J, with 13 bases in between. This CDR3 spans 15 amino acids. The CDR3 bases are TGTGCCAGCACCCACGGACGGTACTCCTACAATGAGCAGTTCTTC. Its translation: CASTHGRYSYNEQFF. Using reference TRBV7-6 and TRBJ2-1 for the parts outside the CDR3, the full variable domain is GAGVSQSPRYKVTKRGQDVALRCDPISGHVSLYWYRQALGQGPEFLTYFNYEAQQDKSGLPNDRFSAERPEGSISTLTIQRTEQRDSAMYRCASTHGRYSYNEQFFGPGTRLTVL.

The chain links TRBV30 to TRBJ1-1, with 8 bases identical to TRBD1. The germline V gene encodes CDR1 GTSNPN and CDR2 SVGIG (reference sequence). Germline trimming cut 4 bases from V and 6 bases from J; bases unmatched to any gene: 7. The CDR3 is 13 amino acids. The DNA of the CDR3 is TGTGCCTGGAATCAGGGGGCGCGGGCTGAAGCTTTCTTT. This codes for CAWNQGARAEAFF. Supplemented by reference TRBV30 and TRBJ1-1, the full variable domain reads SQTIHQWPATLVQPVGSPLSLECTVEGTSNPNLYWYRQAAGRGLQLLFYSVGIGQISSEVPQNLSASRPQDRQFILSSKKLLLSDSGFYLCAWNQGARAEAFFGQGTRLTVV.

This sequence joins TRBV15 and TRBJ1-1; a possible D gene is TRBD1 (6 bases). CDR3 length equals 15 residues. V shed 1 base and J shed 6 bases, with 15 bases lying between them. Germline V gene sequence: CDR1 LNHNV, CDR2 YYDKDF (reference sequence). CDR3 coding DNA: TGTGCCACCAGCAGAGTTTCCGGGGGGCAACCTGAAGCTTTCTTT. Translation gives CATSRVSGGQPEAFF.

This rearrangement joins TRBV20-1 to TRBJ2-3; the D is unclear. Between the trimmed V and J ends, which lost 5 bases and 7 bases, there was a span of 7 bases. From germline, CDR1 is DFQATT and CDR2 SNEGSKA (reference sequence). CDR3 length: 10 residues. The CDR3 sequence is CSARLNTQYF. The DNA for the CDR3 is TGCAGTGCTCGACTTAATACGCAGTATTTT.

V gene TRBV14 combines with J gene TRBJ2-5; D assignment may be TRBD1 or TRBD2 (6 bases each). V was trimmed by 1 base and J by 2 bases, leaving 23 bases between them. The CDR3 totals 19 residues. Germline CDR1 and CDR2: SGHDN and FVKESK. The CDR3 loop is CASSQGPLYRERGQETQYF. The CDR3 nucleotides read TGTGCCAGCAGCCAAGGCCCCCTCTACAGGGAACGGGGGCAAGAGACCCAGTACTTC.

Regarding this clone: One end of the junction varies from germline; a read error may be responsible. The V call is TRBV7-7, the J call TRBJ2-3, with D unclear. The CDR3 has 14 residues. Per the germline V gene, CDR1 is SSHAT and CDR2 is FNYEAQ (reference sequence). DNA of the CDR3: TGTGCTAGCAGCTTAGATGGCGATACAGATACGCAGTATTTT. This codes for CASSLDGDTDTQYF.

In DNA form, the CDR3 reads TGTGCCAGCAGCGCTTATGCGGGACAGGGATACGAGCAGTACTTC. This translates into CASSAYAGQGYEQYF. V is TRBV9 and J is TRBJ2-7, with 9 nucleotides matching TRBD1. Germline V CDR1 and CDR2: SGDLS, YYNGEE. This CDR3 is 15 amino acids long. The trim removed 3 bases at V and 4 bases at J, leaving 8 bases unmatched.

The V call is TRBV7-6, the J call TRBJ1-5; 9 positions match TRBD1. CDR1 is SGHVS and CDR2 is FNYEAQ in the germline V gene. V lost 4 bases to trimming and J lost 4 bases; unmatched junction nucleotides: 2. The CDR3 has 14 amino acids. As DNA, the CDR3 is TGTGCCAGCAGCTCGGGACAGGGAAATCAGCCCCAGCATTTT. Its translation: CASSSGQGNQPQHF.

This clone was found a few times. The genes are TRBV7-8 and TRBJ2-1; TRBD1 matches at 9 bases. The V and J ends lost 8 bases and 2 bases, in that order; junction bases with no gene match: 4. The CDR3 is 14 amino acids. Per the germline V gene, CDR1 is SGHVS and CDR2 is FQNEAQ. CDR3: CASGTGNPYNEQFF. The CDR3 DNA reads TGTGCCAGCGGGACAGGGAATCCCTACAATGAGCAGTTCTTC. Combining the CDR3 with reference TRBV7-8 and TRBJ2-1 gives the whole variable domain GAGVSQSPRYKVAKRGQDVALRCDPISGHVSLFWYQQALGQGPEFLTYFQNEAQLDKSGLPSDRFFAERPEGSVSTLKIQRTQQEDSAVYLCASGTGNPYNEQFFGPGTRLTVL.

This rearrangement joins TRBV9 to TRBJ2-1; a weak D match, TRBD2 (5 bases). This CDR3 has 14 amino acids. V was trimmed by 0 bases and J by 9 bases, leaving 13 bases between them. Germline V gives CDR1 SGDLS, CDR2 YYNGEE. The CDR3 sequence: CASSVDQARGEQFF. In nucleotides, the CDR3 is TGTGCCAGCAGCGTAGACCAGGCCCGGGGTGAGCAGTTCTTC. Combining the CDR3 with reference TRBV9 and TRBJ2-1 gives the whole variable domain DSGVTQTPKHLITATGQRVTLRCSPRSGDLSVYWYQQSLDQGLQFLIQYYNGEERAKGNILERFSAQQFPDLHSELNLSSLELGDSALYFCASSVDQARGEQFFGPGTRLTVL.

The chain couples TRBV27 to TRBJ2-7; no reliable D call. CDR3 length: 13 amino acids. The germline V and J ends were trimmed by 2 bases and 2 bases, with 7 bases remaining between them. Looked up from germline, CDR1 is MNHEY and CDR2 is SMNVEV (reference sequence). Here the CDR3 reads CASSLRLTYEQYF. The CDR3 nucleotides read TGTGCCAGCAGTTTAAGGCTAACCTACGAGCAGTACTTC.

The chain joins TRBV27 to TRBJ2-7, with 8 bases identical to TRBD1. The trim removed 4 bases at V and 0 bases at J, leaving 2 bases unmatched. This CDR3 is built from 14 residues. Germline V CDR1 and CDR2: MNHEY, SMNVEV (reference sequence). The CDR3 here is CASSWDRSSYEQYF. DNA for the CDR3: TGTGCCAGCAGTTGGGACAGGAGCTCCTACGAGCAGTACTTC.

CDR3 DNA: TGTGCCAGCAGTTACTCGAGAGGGCTCGATGCTTTCTTT. Translation: CASSYSRGLDAFF. This rearrangement joins TRBV6-5 to TRBJ1-1; D is unclear. Germline V lookup: CDR1 MNHEY, CDR2 SVGAGI. V was trimmed by 0 bases and J by 11 bases, leaving 13 bases between them. The CDR3 is 13 amino acids.